This TCR beta chain came from a study of cytomegalovirus exposure and HLA in healthy donors. In the PCR, 60 Vbeta and 13 Jbeta primers were used. Profiling relied on immunoSEQ multiplex PCR, and the TCRdb table lists in-frame clones only, not all of them. The data contain roughly 140,000 clones, around 80% of them seen just once; the ten biggest clones take up 6.5% to 7%. V lost 4 bases, J lost 0 bases, and 9 bases lay in between. The germline CDR1 and CDR2 sequences are SGHDN and FVKESK. The CDR3 spans 14 residues. Source material: PBMCs. The chain is built from TRBV14 and TRBJ1-1; possibly TRBD1 for D (5 bases). This receptor was obtained from a man in his forties or fifties in good health and CMV-seropositive. The CDR3 loop reads CASSPDILNTEAFF. CDR3 nucleotides: TGTGCCAGCAGCCCGGACATACTGAACACTGAAGCTTTCTTT.